The 26 T cell receptor beta chains given below trace back to one sample, sequenced in a study of cytomegalovirus exposure and HLA in healthy donors. Primers for the PCR totalled 60 Vbeta and 13 Jbeta. The protocol was immunoSEQ multiplex PCR, while the TCRdb copy is restricted to in-frame clones and leaves out a portion. The profile shows 100,000 to 150,000 clones, approximately 73% of them singletons. The sample taken for sequencing was PBMCs. These receptors were collected from a man in his sixties in good health and CMV-seropositive.

The chain links TRBV10-1 to TRBJ2-3; 8 bases are shared with TRBD2. The ends lost 5 bases at V and 3 bases at J; junction bases unmatched: 13. CDR3 length: 17 amino acids. In germline, CDR1 is WNHNN, CDR2 SYGVQD (reference sequence). The DNA for the CDR3 is TGCGCCAGCAGTCCTCTACGCGGGGGGTATAAAACAGATACGCAGTATTTT. Residues: CASSPLRGGYKTDTQYF.

The CDR3 loop reads CATSRDLARTGETSPLHF. CDR3 bases: TGTGCCACCAGCAGAGATTTGGCTCGGACAGGGGAAACATCACCCCTCCACTTT. The chain recombines TRBV15 with TRBJ1-6; 9 nucleotides match TRBD1. There are 18 residues in the CDR3. J gave up 10 bases and V 0 bases, and 13 bases lay outside the gene matches. Germline lookup yields CDR1 LNHNV and CDR2 YYDKDF (reference sequence).

The V and J genes are TRBV7-9 and TRBJ1-2; D not resolved. The germline gives CDR1 SEHNR, CDR2 FQNEAQ (reference sequence). Trimming left V 1 base short and J 2 bases short, with 5 bases between. There are 13 residues in the CDR3. This CDR3 is CASSLEENYGYTF. As DNA, the CDR3 is TGTGCCAGCAGCTTAGAAGAGAACTATGGCTACACCTTC. The full variable domain, its missing parts supplied by reference TRBV7-9 and TRBJ1-2, is DTGVSQNPRHKITKRGQNVTFRCDPISEHNRLYWYRQTLGQGPEFLTYFQNEAQLEKSRLLSDRFSAERPKGSFSTLEIQRTEQGDSAMYLCASSLEENYGYTFGSGTRLTVV.

The chain employs TRBV5-1 and TRBJ2-1; D ambiguous. Trimming shortened V by 4 bases and J by 9 bases, and 8 bases separated the two germline ends. CDR1 and CDR2 (germline): SGHRS, YFSETQ. The CDR3 sequence is 11 residues long. CDR3 residues: CASSRLSEQFF. The DNA of the CDR3 is TGCGCCAGCAGCCGACTCAGTGAGCAGTTCTTC.

The chain combines TRBV6-1 with TRBJ1-6; TRBD1 matches 10 bases. The CDR3 length is 16 residues. J lost 10 bases, V lost 0 bases, and 6 bases had no gene match. The V gene's germline CDR1 is MNHNS and CDR2 SASEGT. The CDR3 loop is CASSEAGTGVGSPLHF. As DNA, the CDR3 is TGTGCCAGCAGTGAAGCCGGGACAGGGGTTGGGTCACCCCTCCACTTT.

The rearrangement uses TRBV15 and TRBJ2-7, with 7 bases that match TRBD2. The V gene end was trimmed by 1 base and the J gene end by 6 bases; junction bases not matched to a gene: 6. The germline V gene has CDR1 LNHNV and CDR2 YYDKDF (reference sequence). The CDR3 length is 14 residues. CDR3 DNA: TGTGCCACCAGCAGAGGCGGGGGAGCGGCCGAGCAGTACTTC. This codes for CATSRGGGAAEQYF.

This clone turned up a few times. V is TRBV11-1 and J is TRBJ2-7; 8 nucleotides line up with TRBD2. CDR1 is SGHAT and CDR2 is FQDESV in the germline V gene (reference sequence). V shed 3 bases, J shed 0 bases, and the junction held 4 bases outside the gene matches. The CDR3 has 15 amino acids. The CDR3 is CASSFGRGRSYEQYF. CDR3 nucleotide sequence: TGTGCCAGCAGCTTCGGGAGGGGTCGCTCCTACGAGCAGTACTTC. Together with reference TRBV11-1 and TRBJ2-7, the CDR3 gives the full variable domain: EAEVAQSPRYKITEKSQAVAFWCDPISGHATLYWYRQILGQGPELLVQFQDESVVDDSQLPKDRFSAERLKGVDSTLKIQPAELGDSAMYLCASSFGRGRSYEQYFGPGTRLTVT.

CDR3 amino acids: CASKAASGETDTQYF. As DNA, the CDR3 is TGTGCCAGCAAGGCGGCTAGCGGGGAAACAGATACGCAGTATTTT. V is TRBV6-4 and J is TRBJ2-3, with 9 bases that match TRBD2. Germline trimming cut 7 bases from V and 3 bases from J; bases unmatched to any gene: 8. Per the germline V gene, CDR1 is MRHNA and CDR2 is SNTAGT. The CDR3 is 15 residues long.

The chain joins TRBV28 to TRBJ2-7, with a possible D match to TRBD1 (5 bases). Germline CDR1 is MDHEN and CDR2 is SYDVKM. Trimming pared 3 bases from V and 0 bases from J, leaving 12 bases between. This CDR3 is 15 amino acids long. The CDR3 DNA sequence: TGTGCCAGCAGTTTGAGTTACAGGTACTCCTACGAGCAGTACTTC. This encodes CASSLSYRYSYEQYF.

CDR3 amino acids: CASSFTGAGVYGYTF. DNA for the CDR3: TGTGCCAGCAGTTTTACAGGGGCAGGGGTCTATGGCTACACCTTC. This chain uses TRBV27 with TRBJ1-2; 7 bases are shared with TRBD1. The trim removed 3 bases at V and 4 bases at J, leaving 8 bases unmatched. Germline values: CDR1 MNHEY, CDR2 SMNVEV (reference sequence). This CDR3 is built from 15 residues.

Only a few counts were recorded for this clone. This sequence joins TRBV29-1 and TRBJ2-5; maybe TRBD1 (5 bases). The CDR3 sequence is 15 residues long. The germline V gene has CDR1 SQVTM and CDR2 ANQGSEA. V shed 5 bases and J shed 4 bases, with 20 bases lying between them. CDR3 protein: CSVPEAGWFRETQYF. The DNA for the CDR3 is TGCAGCGTTCCAGAAGCAGGGTGGTTCAGAGAGACCCAGTACTTC. Supplemented by reference TRBV29-1 and TRBJ2-5, the full variable domain reads SAVISQKPSRDICQRGTSLTIQCQVDSQVTMMFWYRQQPGQSLTLIATANQGSEATYESGFVIDKFPISRPNLTFSTLTVSNMSPEDSSIYLCSVPEAGWFRETQYFGPGTRLLVL.

This clone was seen just once. This sequence joins TRBV6-1 and TRBJ1-3; no definite D call. V lost 1 base to trimming and J lost 5 bases, with 9 bases between them. The CDR3 length is 14 residues. CDR1 MNHNS and CDR2 SASEGT come from the germline V gene. As DNA, the CDR3 is TGTGCCAGCAGTGAAGGGGGAGTTAGAAACACCATATATTTT. It encodes CASSEGGVRNTIYF.

The V and J genes are TRBV28 and TRBJ2-5, with 8 bases matching TRBD1. The germline gives CDR1 MDHEN, CDR2 SYDVKM. The CDR3 totals 16 residues. V lost 3 bases, J lost 3 bases, and 9 bases stayed unmatched. The CDR3 is CASSLLGQGLKETQYF. The DNA for the CDR3 is TGTGCCAGCAGTTTGCTAGGACAGGGTTTGAAAGAGACCCAGTACTTC.

The chain uses TRBV5-4 and TRBJ2-1; D perhaps matches TRBD2 (6 bases). Germline V lookup: CDR1 SGHNT, CDR2 YYREEE (reference sequence). The germline V and J ends were trimmed by 2 bases and 5 bases, with 8 bases remaining between them. The CDR3 has 13 amino acids. CDR3 DNA sequence: TGTGCCAGCAGCTTAAGCGGGCACAATGAGCAGTTCTTC. Its protein product is CASSLSGHNEQFF.

This clone was counted many times. The chain employs TRBV4-1 and TRBJ1-1, with D possibly TRBD1 on 5 matching bases. Trimming removed 0 bases at V and 6 bases at J, with 11 bases between. The CDR3 spans 14 residues. Looked up from germline, CDR1 is MGHRA and CDR2 is YSYEKL. The CDR3 DNA reads as TGCGCCAGCAGCCAAGAGATTGGGGCGCCTGAAGCTTTCTTT. This codes for CASSQEIGAPEAFF.

The V and J genes are TRBV5-5 and TRBJ2-7; no firm D call. The CDR3 totals 15 residues. Germline assignment: CDR1 SGHKS and CDR2 YYEKEE (reference sequence). The ends were cut back, 0 bases at V and 2 bases at J, with 12 bases in the middle. This CDR3 reads CASSLDGTGTYEQYF. The CDR3 region has the DNA TGTGCCAGCAGCTTGGACGGCACGGGTACCTACGAGCAGTACTTC.

This chain links TRBV5-1 with TRBJ1-1; TRBD1 aligns across 9 bases. This CDR3 is 15 amino acids long. Trimming at V came to 4 bases and at J to 4 bases, leaving 8 bases not matched to a gene. Germline lookup yields CDR1 SGHRS and CDR2 YFSETQ. The CDR3 sequence is CASSPRTGEVTEAFF. The CDR3 nucleotides read TGCGCCAGCAGCCCACGGACAGGGGAGGTCACTGAAGCTTTCTTT.

V gene TRBV10-3 combines with J gene TRBJ1-5; 11 positions agree with TRBD1. The CDR3 loop spans 13 amino acids. Germline-derived CDR1 and CDR2 are ENHRY and SYGVKD. V shed 6 bases and J 6 bases; nucleotides not matched to a gene: 1. The CDR3 is CAISGTGGQPQHF. In DNA, the CDR3 is TGTGCCATCAGCGGGACAGGGGGTCAGCCCCAGCATTTT.

This clone was seen only a few times. This chain links TRBV27 with TRBJ2-2, with TRBD2 as a possible D gene (6 bases). With 7 bases removed from V and 3 bases from J, the gap between germline ends came to 15 bases. CDR3 length: 15 amino acids. Looked up from germline, CDR1 is MNHEY and CDR2 is SMNVEV (reference sequence). CDR3 DNA: TGTGCCAGCACCCCGGGACTTCTGGACACCGGGGAGCTGTTTTTT. It codes for CASTPGLLDTGELFF.

CDR3 loop: CASSYSRGPYGYTF. The CDR3 DNA reads as TGTGCCAGCAGTTATTCGAGAGGGCCCTATGGCTACACCTTC. This sequence joins TRBV6-9 and TRBJ1-2; D is unresolved. The germline V gene has CDR1 MNHGY and CDR2 SVAAGI. The CDR3 covers 14 residues. The V gene lost 0 bases and the J gene lost 4 bases, with 9 bases spanning the gap.

The V gene is TRBV19, the J gene TRBJ2-1; possible D gene TRBD1, 6 bases. The CDR3 totals 18 residues. Germline CDR1 reads LNHDA; CDR2 reads SQIVND (reference sequence). V lost 0 bases and J lost 6, with 21 bases in between. Written as DNA, the CDR3 is TGTGCCAGTAGTATAGACAGCAGGGGCGTGATGTCCGGCAATGAGCAGTTCTTC. Its translation: CASSIDSRGVMSGNEQFF.

This clone was seen a handful of times. This sample also contains other DNA sequences that code for the same CDR3. The rearrangement uses TRBV7-9 and TRBJ2-7; TRBD1 matches at 7 bases. The CDR3 consists of 13 residues. From germline, CDR1 is SEHNR and CDR2 FQNEAQ (reference sequence). J was trimmed by 3 bases and V by 5 bases; bases with no gene match: 4. The CDR3 protein is CASSPTGVYEQYF. The CDR3, as DNA: TGTGCCAGCAGCCCAACAGGGGTCTACGAGCAGTACTTC.

V and J are TRBV4-1 and TRBJ2-7; TRBD1 matches at 7 bases. J lost 1 base, V lost 5 bases, and 11 bases had no gene match. This CDR3 has 16 amino acids. Germline CDR1 MGHRA, CDR2 YSYEKL. For the CDR3, the DNA is TGCGCCAGCAGCTCGACCGGGACAGCATATTCCTACGAGCAGTACTTC. This encodes CASSSTGTAYSYEQYF.

CDR3 DNA: TGCGCCAGTAGTCGGGGGTCGAATGAAAAACTGTTTTTT. Residues: CASSRGSNEKLFF. The chain carries TRBV5-1 and TRBJ1-4; D may be TRBD1 (5 bases). The length of the CDR3 is 13 residues. Trimming cost V 8 bases and J 5 bases, with 13 bases left between them. The germline gives CDR1 SGHRS, CDR2 YFSETQ.

The chain couples TRBV28 to TRBJ1-1, with 11 bases aligning to TRBD1. Germline CDR1 reads MDHEN; CDR2 reads SYDVKM. Trimming cost V 5 bases and J 7 bases; bases outside gene matches: 12. The CDR3 is 16 residues long. The DNA of the CDR3 is TGTGCCAGCAGTCTTGGGACAGGGGGTAAGAGGGGTGAAGCTTTCTTT. This codes for CASSLGTGGKRGEAFF.

This clone showed up just a few times. The chain couples TRBV5-1 to TRBJ1-4, with D perhaps TRBD1 (6 bases). The V gene lost 2 bases and the J gene lost 3 bases, with 8 bases spanning the gap. CDR1 SGHRS and CDR2 YFSETQ come from the germline V gene. The CDR3 is 14 residues long. CDR3 sequence: CASSLQGSNEKLFF. The CDR3 bases are TGCGCCAGCAGCTTACAGGGTTCTAATGAAAAACTGTTTTTT.